Listed below are T cell receptor beta chains from one sample, sequenced in a study of CD8 T cells in ankylosing spondylitis. One entry per CDR3 protein results from TCRdb running MiXCR on the 5' RACE reads. This sample has 470,000 or so distinct CDR3 sequences; roughly 26% occur once, and the top ten carry 0.89%. The source material was blood, either unsorted or a sorted T cell fraction (not recorded which). Receptors were obtained from a male donor with ankylosing spondylitis. Each CDR3 is given with its conserved first and last residue. The D gene is left open where the match is weak. Only part of the rows carry a size: once, few, many, or a class if the clone is expanded.

clone size,D gene,J gene,V gene,CDR3 DNA,CDR3 protein
-,TRBD1,TRBJ1-2,TRBV6-4,TGTGCCAGCAGTGGACAGGGCGGGCTCGGCTACACCTTC,CASSGQGGLGYTF
-,TRBD1,TRBJ1-4,TRBV25-1,TGTGCCAGCAGTGAACCGACAGGGATTAATGAAAAACTGTTTTTT,CASSEPTGINEKLFF
-,-,TRBJ2-1,TRBV24-1,TGTGCCACCAGTGCCCCCTCCAGGGGATCCTACAATGAGCAGTTCTTC,CATSAPSRGSYNEQFF
-,-,TRBJ1-2,TRBV11-2,TGTGCCAGCAGCCGTCGGGGGGAGGGCGCTAACTATGGCTACACCTTC,CASSRRGEGANYGYTF
-,-,TRBJ2-1,TRBV5-1,TGCGCCAGCAGCTTGTTGCAGTATGGTGATGAGCAGTTCTTC,CASSLLQYGDEQFF
few,-,TRBJ2-5,TRBV5-6,TGTGCCAGCAGCTTGCAGGCAGGGATGGAGACCCAGTACTTC,CASSLQAGMETQYF
-,-,TRBJ2-3,TRBV7-9,TGTGCCAGCAGCTTAGCGCCGGGGGCGGGGCCCGGGGATACGCAGTATTTT,CASSLAPGAGPGDTQYF
few,-,TRBJ1-4,TRBV10-3,TGTGCCATCAGTGAGTCCGGACACGCAACTAATGAAAAACTGTTTTTT,CAISESGHATNEKLFF
-,TRBD1,TRBJ1-1,TRBV12-3/TRBV12-4,TGTGCCAGCAGTCCCCAGGGGGCGCGATGGGTGAACACTGAAGCTTTCTTT,CASSPQGARWVNTEAFF
few,TRBD1,TRBJ1-1,TRBV5-1,TGCGCCAGCAGCACCTCGGGACAGAAGAACACTGAAGCTTTCTTT,CASSTSGQKNTEAFF
-,TRBD2,TRBJ2-1,TRBV4-2,TGTGCCAGCAGCCAGGCTAGCGGGAGGGCCGCTTACAATGAGCAGTTCTTC,CASSQASGRAAYNEQFF
-,-,TRBJ2-3,TRBV20-1,TGCAGTGCTAGAGATGAAGGGGATAGCACAGATACGCAGTATTTT,CSARDEGDSTDTQYF
-,-,TRBJ1-5,TRBV19,TGTGCCAGTAGTATGGGCGTAGTAACCATCAATCAGCCCCAGCATTTT,CASSMGVVTINQPQHF
few,TRBD1,TRBJ1-4,TRBV29-1,TGCAGCGCTAAAAAGGGTACAGGGGGAGAAAAACTGTTTTTT,CSAKKGTGGEKLFF
-,-,TRBJ2-1,TRBV5-1,TGCGCCAGCAGCCCAGAGTGGGGCAATGAGCAGTTCTTC,CASSPEWGNEQFF
-,TRBD1,TRBJ1-1,TRBV29-1,TGCAGCGTTGATAAGACAGGGGTGAACACTGAAGCTTTCTTT,CSVDKTGVNTEAFF
few,-,TRBJ2-5,TRBV29-1,TGCAGCGTTGGTCAACTCCAAGAGACCCAGTACTTC,CSVGQLQETQYF
few,-,TRBJ1-5,TRBV15,TGTGCCACCAGCAGAGATGGGGGGGGCAAATTGCCCCAGCATTTT,CATSRDGGGKLPQHF
-,TRBD1,TRBJ1-1,TRBV11-2,TGTGCCAGCAGCTTAGATCTGCTTGCGACAGGGATGAACACTGAAGCTTTCTTT,CASSLDLLATGMNTEAFF
-,TRBD2,TRBJ2-7,TRBV5-1,TGCGCCAGCAGCTTGGGCGGTACTAGCGGGAAAGAGCAGTACTTC,CASSLGGTSGKEQYF
few,TRBD2,TRBJ2-1,TRBV7-8,TGTGCCAGCAGCTTAGGGGGAGGGCGGGAGAGCAATGAGCAGTTCTTC,CASSLGGGRESNEQFF
-,-,TRBJ1-1,TRBV7-2,TGTGCCAGCAGGTGGAAACGGAACACTGAAGCTTTCTTT,CASRWKRNTEAFF
once,TRBD2,TRBJ2-7,TRBV7-9,TGTGCCAGCAGCCTACTAGCGGGAGGGCCTGGCGAGCAGTACTTC,CASSLLAGGPGEQYF
few,-,TRBJ1-2,TRBV9,TGTGCCAGCAGCGTTTCCCATAGGGCGACGGGTTTTGGCTACACCTTC,CASSVSHRATGFGYTF
few,TRBD2,TRBJ2-1,TRBV5-1,TGCGCCAGCAGCTTGGGGAGGCTAGCGGGGGCCTCCTACAATGAGCAGTTCTTC,CASSLGRLAGASYNEQFF
-,TRBD1,TRBJ2-7,TRBV7-9,TGTGCCAGCAGCTGGGGGGACAGGGTGGGTGACGAGCAGTACTTC,CASSWGDRVGDEQYF
-,-,TRBJ1-5,TRBV27,TGTGCCAGCAGTTTTGACAGAAATCAGCCCCAGCATTTT,CASSFDRNQPQHF
few,-,TRBJ1-5,TRBV20-1,TGCAGTGTAGTATACAGGGACGTGAATCAGCCCCAGCATTTT,CSVVYRDVNQPQHF
-,TRBD2,TRBJ2-1,TRBV6-1,TGTGCCAGCAGAGGGGAGGGCCTTAGGTACAATGAGCAGTTCTTC,CASRGEGLRYNEQFF
-,-,TRBJ2-1,TRBV24-1,TGTGCCACCGAAAGCAAAAGCCGTGTCTCCTACAATGAGCAGTTCTTC,CATESKSRVSYNEQFF
few,-,TRBJ2-3,TRBV9,TGTGCCAGCAGCGTAGGGGATAATACGCAGTATTTT,CASSVGDNTQYF
-,-,TRBJ1-5,TRBV20-1,TGCAGTGCTAGGTTGATCGTTATCCAGCCCCAGCATTTT,CSARLIVIQPQHF
-,TRBD1,TRBJ1-1,TRBV5-1,TGCGCCAGCAGCGCTACAGGGGGATCGACTGAAGCTTTCTTT,CASSATGGSTEAFF
-,-,TRBJ2-1,TRBV18,TGTGCCAGCTCACTAAGCAACACCTACAATGAGCAGTTCTTC,CASSLSNTYNEQFF
-,-,TRBJ2-1,TRBV7-2,TGTGCCAGCAGCTTGGAGGGGGCGCGGAATGAGCAGTTCTTC,CASSLEGARNEQFF
few,TRBD2,TRBJ2-1,TRBV20-1,TGCAGTGCCCTTGGACTAGCGGAACGTCACAATGAGCAGTTCTTC,CSALGLAERHNEQFF
few,TRBD1,TRBJ2-7,TRBV29-1,TGCAGCGTTGGACAGGGGGGAGGCATCGAGCAGTACTTC,CSVGQGGGIEQYF
few,TRBD2,TRBJ2-4,TRBV15,TGTGCCACCAGACAGGGACTAGCGGAGGTCAACATTCAGTACTTC,CATRQGLAEVNIQYF
-,TRBD2,TRBJ2-3,TRBV7-2,TGTGCCAGCAGCTTAGGAGCGGGAAGCGCAGATACGCAGTATTTT,CASSLGAGSADTQYF
-,TRBD2,TRBJ2-7,TRBV5-1,TGCGCCAGCAGCTTGGAGGTTAGCGGGGCCTACGAGCAGTACTTC,CASSLEVSGAYEQYF
-,-,TRBJ2-3,TRBV29-1,TGCAGCGTTGTGGTAGGGGGAGGGTCCACAGATACGCAGTATTTT,CSVVVGGGSTDTQYF
few,-,TRBJ1-6,TRBV7-2,TGTGCCAGCAGGAAGGGGCAGCAAAATTCACCCCTCCACTTT,CASRKGQQNSPLHF
few,-,TRBJ1-2,TRBV5-1,TGCGCCAGCTTCGATAACTATGGCTACACCTTC,CASFDNYGYTF
-,-,TRBJ2-5,TRBV20-1,TGCAGTGCCCGACTAAAAGGGGGGGCCCAGTACTTC,CSARLKGGAQYF
-,-,TRBJ1-1,TRBV18,TGTGCCAGCTCAGAGACAGCGGGCGACACTGAAGCTTTCTTT,CASSETAGDTEAFF
-,-,TRBJ1-2,TRBV3-1,TGTGCCAGCAGCCAAGACAGCCAGACGCATGGCTACACCTTC,CASSQDSQTHGYTF
-,-,TRBJ1-1,TRBV29-1,TGCAGCGTCACCCATGGCGGCGCGGACACTGAAGCTTTTTTT,CSVTHGGADTEAFF
-,TRBD2,TRBJ2-7,TRBV7-2,TGTGCCAGCAGCACACCTAGCGGGACCTACGAGCAGTACTTC,CASSTPSGTYEQYF
few,-,TRBJ1-1,TRBV12-3/TRBV12-4,TGTGCCAGCAGTAGGGGGGACCCAGGCACTGAAGCTTTCTTT,CASSRGDPGTEAFF
-,TRBD2,TRBJ2-5,TRBV20-1,TGCAGTGCTAGGCCGCGCCGGGGGGTCGGAGAGACCCAGTACTTC,CSARPRRGVGETQYF
-,-,TRBJ2-7,TRBV7-9,TGTGCCAGCAGCAGGGCATTGGGCGAGCAGTACTTC,CASSRALGEQYF
-,TRBD2,TRBJ2-1,TRBV19,TGTGCCACCGCAGACCCGGGACTAGCGAACAATGAGCAGTTCTTC,CATADPGLANNEQFF
-,-,TRBJ1-1,TRBV30,TGTGCCTGGGGACAGTTTAACACTGAAGCTTTCTTT,CAWGQFNTEAFF
-,-,TRBJ2-5,TRBV24-1,TGTGCCACCAGTAGAGCAGGACAAGAGACCCAGTACTTC,CATSRAGQETQYF
few,TRBD2,TRBJ2-1,TRBV3-1,TGTGCCAGCAGCCAAACCTCCGGGACTAGCGGGAGCTATGAGCAGTTCTTC,CASSQTSGTSGSYEQFF
-,TRBD1,TRBJ1-2,TRBV7-2,TGTGCCAGCAGCGCTGCAGGGGGCCTTGGCTACACCTTC,CASSAAGGLGYTF